This is a list of T cell receptor beta chains from one sample in a study of T cell responses to AZD1222 COVID-19 vaccine. Method: immunoSEQ multiplex PCR; TCRdb's copy keeps in-frame clones and lacks some. The profile covers about 110,000 clones, with around 94% appearing a single time and about 2.2% taken by the ten largest. This specimen consisted of peripheral blood, obtained on day 0 of AZD1222 vaccination. The receptors were sampled from an adult in good health. The CDR3 runs from the conserved cysteine through the conserved F or W. The D gene is left open where the match is weak. Clone size is given for some rows only: seen once, a few or many times, or a class if the clone is expanded.

CDR3aa: CSVPGRNYGYTF
CDR3nt: TGCAGCGTCCCGGGACGAAACTATGGCTACACCTTC
j_gene: TRBJ1-2
v_gene: TRBV29-1
abundance: .
d_gene: .

CDR3aa: CASSVSGVSNQPQHF
CDR3nt: TGTGCCAGCAGCGTCTCGGGGGTTAGCAATCAGCCCCAGCATTTT
j_gene: TRBJ1-5
v_gene: TRBV5-6
abundance: few
d_gene: .

CDR3aa: CASSLRDYGYTF
CDR3nt: TGTGCCAGCAGCTTAAGAGACTATGGCTACACCTTC
j_gene: TRBJ1-2
v_gene: TRBV7-9
abundance: .
d_gene: .

CDR3aa: CASTTRGQETQYF
CDR3nt: TGTGCCAGTACAACCAGGGGACAAGAGACCCAGTACTTC
j_gene: TRBJ2-5
v_gene: TRBV19
abundance: .
d_gene: .

CDR3aa: CASSLGQGIYGYTF
CDR3nt: TGTGCCAGCAGTTTAGGGCAGGGTATCTATGGCTACACCTTC
j_gene: TRBJ1-2
v_gene: TRBV27
abundance: once
d_gene: .

CDR3aa: CASSRDRGRSNQPQHF
CDR3nt: TGTGCCAGTAGCAGAGACAGGGGACGGAGCAATCAGCCCCAGCATTTT
j_gene: TRBJ1-5
v_gene: TRBV19
abundance: .
d_gene: TRBD1

CDR3aa: CASSIGGGTEAFF
CDR3nt: TGTGCCAGCAGCATCGGAGGTGGCACTGAAGCTTTCTTT
j_gene: TRBJ1-1
v_gene: TRBV9
abundance: .
d_gene: .

CDR3aa: CASSFKAGGPYEQYF
CDR3nt: TGTGCCAGCAGCTTTAAAGCGGGAGGCCCTTACGAGCAGTACTTC
j_gene: TRBJ2-7
v_gene: TRBV7-9
abundance: .
d_gene: TRBD2

CDR3aa: CASSTGTAATKQYF
CDR3nt: TGTGCCAGCAGTACCGGGACGGCAGCTACGAAGCAGTACTTC
j_gene: TRBJ2-7
v_gene: TRBV6-5
abundance: .
d_gene: .

CDR3aa: CASSLDRRTDTQYF
CDR3nt: TGCGCCAGCAGCTTGGATCGAAGGACAGATACGCAGTATTTT
j_gene: TRBJ2-3
v_gene: TRBV5-1
abundance: .
d_gene: .

CDR3aa: CASSSSVGGPYEQYF
CDR3nt: TGCGCCAGCAGCTCATCCGTGGGGGGTCCCTACGAGCAGTACTTC
j_gene: TRBJ2-7
v_gene: TRBV5-1
abundance: .
d_gene: .

CDR3aa: CASSFRGGATTEAFF
CDR3nt: TGTGCCAGCAGCTTTCGAGGGGGCGCAACCACTGAAGCTTTCTTT
j_gene: TRBJ1-1
v_gene: TRBV5-4
abundance: .
d_gene: TRBD1

CDR3aa: CASSRRTGRETQYF
CDR3nt: TGCGCCAGCAGCAGGAGGACAGGGAGGGAGACCCAGTACTTC
j_gene: TRBJ2-5
v_gene: TRBV5-1
abundance: once
d_gene: TRBD1

CDR3aa: CASSHGTGVQPQHF
CDR3nt: TGTGCCAGCAGCCACGGGACAGGGGTTCAGCCCCAGCATTTT
j_gene: TRBJ1-5
v_gene: TRBV9
abundance: .
d_gene: TRBD1

CDR3aa: CASSVEGLGGHEQYF
CDR3nt: TGTGCCAGCAGCGTAGAAGGACTAGGGGGCCACGAGCAGTACTTC
j_gene: TRBJ2-7
v_gene: TRBV9
abundance: once
d_gene: .

CDR3aa: CASSFWSTDTQYF
CDR3nt: TGTGCCAGCAGCTTCTGGAGCACAGATACGCAGTATTTT
j_gene: TRBJ2-3
v_gene: TRBV5-4
abundance: once
d_gene: .

CDR3aa: CATSASNYGYTF
CDR3nt: TGTGCCACCAGCGCATCAAACTATGGCTACACCTTC
j_gene: TRBJ1-2
v_gene: TRBV11-2
abundance: .
d_gene: .

CDR3aa: CASSSRTVNTEAFF
CDR3nt: TGTGCCAGCAGTTCTCGGACAGTGAACACTGAAGCTTTCTTT
j_gene: TRBJ1-1
v_gene: TRBV27
abundance: .
d_gene: .

CDR3aa: CASSPTGRAFF
CDR3nt: TGTGCCAGCAGCCCCACAGGGAGAGCTTTCTTT
j_gene: TRBJ1-1
v_gene: TRBV6-5
abundance: .
d_gene: .

CDR3aa: CATSRDLGGAYGYTF
CDR3nt: TGTGCCACCAGCAGAGATCTAGGGGGCGCCTATGGCTACACCTTC
j_gene: TRBJ1-2
v_gene: TRBV15
abundance: .
d_gene: TRBD1

CDR3aa: CASSPVGGTEAFF
CDR3nt: TGTGCCAGCTCACCAGTGGGGGGCACTGAAGCTTTCTTT
j_gene: TRBJ1-1
v_gene: TRBV18
abundance: .
d_gene: .

CDR3aa: CASSIRGRRMAFF
CDR3nt: TGTGCCAGTAGTATACGTGGCAGAAGGATGGCTTTCTTT
j_gene: TRBJ1-1
v_gene: TRBV19
abundance: once
d_gene: .

CDR3aa: CASSAQGGFYEQYF
CDR3nt: TGTGCCAGTAGTGCACAAGGTGGGTTCTACGAGCAGTACTTC
j_gene: TRBJ2-7
v_gene: TRBV19
abundance: .
d_gene: .

CDR3aa: CASSYSRGSYEQYF
CDR3nt: TGTGCCAGCAGTTACTCGAGAGGGTCCTACGAGCAGTACTTC
j_gene: TRBJ2-7
v_gene: TRBV6-5
abundance: once
d_gene: .

CDR3aa: CASSAQLDGYTF
CDR3nt: TGTGCCAGCAGTGCGCAGCTCGATGGCTACACCTTC
j_gene: TRBJ1-2
v_gene: TRBV2
abundance: once
d_gene: .

CDR3aa: CASSSGTSGELFF
CDR3nt: TGTGCCAGCAGCTCCGGGACTAGTGGGGAGCTGTTTTTT
j_gene: TRBJ2-2
v_gene: TRBV6-4
abundance: .
d_gene: TRBD2

CDR3aa: CASSQELAGADTQYF
CDR3nt: TGTGCCAGCAGCCAAGAACTAGCGGGAGCAGATACGCAGTATTTT
j_gene: TRBJ2-3
v_gene: TRBV4-2
abundance: .
d_gene: TRBD2

CDR3aa: CASSPTSGRTDTQYF
CDR3nt: TGTGCCAGCAGCCCTACTAGCGGGCGCACAGATACGCAGTATTTT
j_gene: TRBJ2-3
v_gene: TRBV7-9
abundance: .
d_gene: TRBD2

CDR3aa: CASSIGVGAGAINEQFF
CDR3nt: TGTGCCAGTAGTATAGGGGTGGGAGCTGGGGCTATCAATGAGCAGTTCTTC
j_gene: TRBJ2-1
v_gene: TRBV19
abundance: .
d_gene: .

CDR3aa: CASSLDGEARYNEQFF
CDR3nt: TGTGCCAGCAGCTTAGATGGGGAGGCGAGATACAATGAGCAGTTCTTC
j_gene: TRBJ2-1
v_gene: TRBV11-2
abundance: .
d_gene: .

CDR3aa: CSVSTGGRSEQYF
CDR3nt: TGCAGCGTCTCGACAGGGGGTAGGTCCGAGCAGTACTTC
j_gene: TRBJ2-7
v_gene: TRBV29-1
abundance: .
d_gene: TRBD1

CDR3aa: CASSQGTYNSPLHF
CDR3nt: TGCGCCAGCAGCCAGGGGACCTATAATTCACCCCTCCACTTT
j_gene: TRBJ1-6
v_gene: TRBV4-1
abundance: .
d_gene: .

CDR3aa: CASRNPSGAYEQYF
CDR3nt: TGTGCCAGCAGAAACCCTAGCGGGGCCTACGAGCAGTACTTC
j_gene: TRBJ2-7
v_gene: TRBV27
abundance: .
d_gene: TRBD2

CDR3aa: CASSLSMGAPLHF
CDR3nt: TGTGCCAGCAGTTTATCGATGGGTGCACCCCTCCACTTT
j_gene: TRBJ1-6
v_gene: TRBV27
abundance: .
d_gene: .

CDR3aa: CASSLVRGQGSYGYTF
CDR3nt: TGTGCCAGCAGCTTGGTACGGGGACAGGGGAGCTATGGCTACACCTTC
j_gene: TRBJ1-2
v_gene: TRBV5-6
abundance: .
d_gene: TRBD1

CDR3aa: CASSLGAGGRNSPLHF
CDR3nt: TGTGCCAGCAGCCTTGGGGCAGGCGGTCGGAATTCACCCCTCCACTTT
j_gene: TRBJ1-6
v_gene: TRBV3-1/TRBV3-2
abundance: few
d_gene: .

CDR3aa: CATSDGDSLNEQFF
CDR3nt: TGTGCCACCAGTGATGGGGACTCTTTAAATGAGCAGTTCTTC
j_gene: TRBJ2-1
v_gene: TRBV24-1
abundance: .
d_gene: .

CDR3aa: CASTEEGGGAAAYGYTF
CDR3nt: TGTGCCAGCACCGAGGAAGGAGGAGGGGCGGCGGCCTATGGCTACACCTTC
j_gene: TRBJ1-2
v_gene: TRBV28
abundance: .
d_gene: .

CDR3aa: CASSLGPSGTGLGGYTF
CDR3nt: TGTGCCAGCAGCTTAGGACCATCTGGGACAGGGCTGGGTGGCTACACCTTC
j_gene: TRBJ1-2
v_gene: TRBV7-6
abundance: .
d_gene: TRBD1

CDR3aa: CASSFGAIYGYTF
CDR3nt: TGTGCCAGCAGTTTCGGGGCCATCTATGGCTACACCTTC
j_gene: TRBJ1-2
v_gene: TRBV12-3/TRBV12-4
abundance: .
d_gene: .